This paragraph reports one T cell receptor beta chain. Its antigen remains unidentified. The sample holds no much larger clone one base away, and base qualities are not on file. The CDR3 runs 15 residues from the cysteine to the phenylalanine. Only the CDR3 portion is preserved as DNA: 45 bases, with reading frame beginning at the first base. Reading the germline V gene (reference sequence) gives CDR1 MNHNY and CDR2 SVGAGI. V loses 5 bases at its end and J loses 0 bases; junction bases beyond the gene matches: 4. The CDR3 regions of human TCRbeta chains were analyzed by immunosequencing. Regarding the original processing steps: Repertoire TCRs were checked for matches against a reference library of SARS-CoV-2-specific TCRs that had been generated using the MIRA antigen-specificity platform. Breadth was defined as the fraction of unique TCRs that were SARS-CoV-2-associated. Depth was defined as the fraction of total T cells that were SARS-CoV-2-associated. Using the MIRA data, each spike-specific TCR was assigned both to the spike region to which the TCR was reactive and to a CD4 or CD8 class. Log10-transformed breadth and depth values were compared by one-way ANOVA with Sidak's multiple comparisons tests. In its TCRdb copy, this immuneACCESS table keeps in-frame sequences only and misses some clones. Where compared with another copy, unresolved V genes explain less than half of these, and the others have no known cause. V, J and clone size were drawn from that table, and D and trimming were deduced from the DNA. The sample table lists tens of thousands of clones, more than 75% of them with a count of one. The top ten constitute roughly 18% of the sample.

The sample belongs to a study of T cell responses to AZD1222 COVID-19 vaccine listed by TCRdb under 2021. In terms of the full investigation: A total of 233 trial participants underwent TCR sequencing, of whom nearly 210 had received two doses of AZD1222 and around 25 had received two doses of the MenACWY control vaccine. Trial participants were enrolled by age into 18-55, 56-69 and 70-plus year subgroups, with 148, 28 and 57 TCR-sequenced participants respectively.

Points the paper makes about the study in general: Most participants were white British and females outnumbered males, and the authors suggested that clonal diversity may have been underestimated. Because no samples from the day 14 peak response were available, repertoires could be characterized only after the peak T cell response. Vaccine-associated CD4 TCRs spanned the whole spike protein, with dominant responses in regions 160-218 and 743-854. Conclusions about previously exposed vaccinees were limited because only six AZD1222 recipients were SARS-CoV-2 seropositive at baseline. After two AZD1222 doses, spike-specific TCR breadth and depth were significantly higher than at day 0 and than in MenACWY recipients. The 56-69-year group was small, and its depth increase did not reach significance, likely because of low power. Epitopes outside the regions mutated in the B.1.351 and B.1.1.7 variants were reportedly recognized by nearly half of the unique spike-specific TCRs.

The label giving this sample's time point can be read as: about 28 days (+/-7) after the second vaccine dose. AZD1222 recipients whose second dose came at about 4 weeks and those whose second dose came at about 12 weeks were combined into one group, since spike-specific TCR depth and breadth did not differ between the two schedules. Samples from vaccinated people were obtained from the UK trials COV001 and COV002, which included a single-blind randomized controlled phase 2/3 trial of AZD1222 (ChAdOx1 nCoV-19) in healthy adults. For TCRbeta chain sequencing, PBMC samples from trial participants were taken at day 0 and at day 28 after the second dose.

The chain joins TRBV6-6 to TRBJ2-4; 7 central bases correspond to TRBD2. The sequenced sample was peripheral blood, obtained 28 days after the second AZD1222 dose. This sequence originates from an adult who received the AZD1222 COVID-19 vaccine. The sequence in DNA is TGTGCCAGCAGTGGTCGGGGGGTAGCCAAAAACATTCAGTACTTC. This is translated as CASSGRGVAKNIQYF.